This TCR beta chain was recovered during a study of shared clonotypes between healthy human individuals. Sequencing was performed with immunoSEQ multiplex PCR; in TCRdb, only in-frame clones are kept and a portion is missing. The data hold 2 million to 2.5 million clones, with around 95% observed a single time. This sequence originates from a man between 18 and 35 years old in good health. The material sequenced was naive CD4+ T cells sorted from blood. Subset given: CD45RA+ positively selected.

In nucleotides, the CDR3 is TGCGCCAGCAGCTTCTGGGACACTTCCTACGAGCAGTACTTC. As protein: CASSFWDTSYEQYF. The V and J genes are TRBV5-1 and TRBJ2-7, with D perhaps matching TRBD1 (6 bases). V was shortened by 2 bases and J by 1 base, with 10 bases between the two germline ends. The CDR3 consists of 14 residues. Germline CDR1 SGHRS, CDR2 YFSETQ.